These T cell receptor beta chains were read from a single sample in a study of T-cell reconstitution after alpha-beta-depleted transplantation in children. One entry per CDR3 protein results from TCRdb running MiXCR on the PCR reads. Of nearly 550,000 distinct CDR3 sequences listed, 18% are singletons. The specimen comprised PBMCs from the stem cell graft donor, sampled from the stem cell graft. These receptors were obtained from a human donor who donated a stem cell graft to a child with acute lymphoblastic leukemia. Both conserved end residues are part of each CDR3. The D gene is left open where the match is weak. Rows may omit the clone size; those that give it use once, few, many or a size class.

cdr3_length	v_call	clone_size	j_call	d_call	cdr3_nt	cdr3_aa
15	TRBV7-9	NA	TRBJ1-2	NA	TGTGCCAGCAGCCCCGGGACACAAGGAAGCGATGGCTACACCTTC	CASSPGTQGSDGYTF
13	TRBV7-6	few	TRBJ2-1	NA	TGTGCCAGCAGCTTATTAGTAAGGGATGAGCAGTTCTTC	CASSLLVRDEQFF
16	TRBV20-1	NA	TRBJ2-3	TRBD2	TGCAGTGCTCCCCGAAGGACTAGCGGGTTTTCAGATACGCAGTATTTT	CSAPRRTSGFSDTQYF
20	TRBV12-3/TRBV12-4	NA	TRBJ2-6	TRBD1	TGTGCCAGCAGTTTAGGGACAGGGGGCGGAGTTCCCTCTGGGGCCAACGTCCTGACTTTC	CASSLGTGGGVPSGANVLTF
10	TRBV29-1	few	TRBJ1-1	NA	TGCAGCGGCGGTAACCGTGAAGCTTTCTTT	CSGGNREAFF
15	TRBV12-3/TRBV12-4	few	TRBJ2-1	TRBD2	TGTGCCAGCAGTTTTGTACTAGCGGTTTACAATGAGCAGTTCTTC	CASSFVLAVYNEQFF
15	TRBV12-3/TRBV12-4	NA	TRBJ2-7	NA	TGTGCCAGCAGTTCCCTTGGCGGGTTAGCCTACGAGCAGTACTTC	CASSSLGGLAYEQYF
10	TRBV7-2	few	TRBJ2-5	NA	TGTGCCAGCGGAGGGATGACCCAGTACTTC	CASGGMTQYF
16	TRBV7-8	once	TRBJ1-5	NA	TGTGCCAGCAGCTTAGAATTGGGTGGTAGCAATCAGCCCCAGCATTTT	CASSLELGGSNQPQHF
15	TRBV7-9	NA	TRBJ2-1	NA	TGTGCCAGCAGCTCAGCAGGGGTCCTCTACAATGAGCAGTTCTTC	CASSSAGVLYNEQFF
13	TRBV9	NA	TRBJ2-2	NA	TGTGCCAGCAGCGTAGGAGACTTCGGGGAGCTGTTTTTT	CASSVGDFGELFF
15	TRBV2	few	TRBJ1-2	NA	TGTGCCAGCTTTCGCCCCGTTGGGGGGTCGGCAGGCTACACCTTC	CASFRPVGGSAGYTF
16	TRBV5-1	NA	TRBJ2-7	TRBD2	TGCGCCAGCAGCCGGGGACTAGCGGGAGGGGGCTACGAGCAGTACTTC	CASSRGLAGGGYEQYF
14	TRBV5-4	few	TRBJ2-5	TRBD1	TGTGCCAGCAGCTTGGCTGGACAGGGTAAAACCCAGTACTTC	CASSLAGQGKTQYF
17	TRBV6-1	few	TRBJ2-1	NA	TGTGCCAGCAGCCCCGCGGGCGGGGAGGCCGCCAACAATGAGCAGTTCTTC	CASSPAGGEAANNEQFF
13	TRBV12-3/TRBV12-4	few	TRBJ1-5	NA	TGTGCCAGCACTCCTTTCGGTCGCCAGCCCCAGCATTTT	CASTPFGRQPQHF
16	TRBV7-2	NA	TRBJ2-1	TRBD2	TGTGCCAGCAGCTCCCCTCTAGCGGGAGTCTACAATGAGCAGTTCTTC	CASSSPLAGVYNEQFF
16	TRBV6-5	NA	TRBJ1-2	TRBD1	TGTGCCAGCAGTTACTCGGGGGACAGGGTTAACTATGGCTACACCTTC	CASSYSGDRVNYGYTF
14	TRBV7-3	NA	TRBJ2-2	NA	TGTGCCAGCAGCTTAACCTGGACAACCGGGGAGCTGTTTTTT	CASSLTWTTGELFF
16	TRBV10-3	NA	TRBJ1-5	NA	TGTGCCATCAGTGAGTTGGGGCAGGAGTCAAATCAGCCCCAGCATTTT	CAISELGQESNQPQHF
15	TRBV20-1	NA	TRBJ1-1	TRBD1	TGCAGTGCCCAACGACAGGGGGCAGATTACACTGAAGCTTTCTTT	CSAQRQGADYTEAFF
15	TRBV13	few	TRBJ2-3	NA	TGTGCCAGCAGCTTATGGGGCCCCCGCACAGATACGCAGTATTTT	CASSLWGPRTDTQYF
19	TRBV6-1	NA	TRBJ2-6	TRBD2	TGTGCCAGCAGCTCCCCCCCGACTAGCGGGGATTCTGGGGCCAACGTCCTGACTTTC	CASSSPPTSGDSGANVLTF
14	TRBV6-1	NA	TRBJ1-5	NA	TGTGCCAGCAGCGTGACAGTAATCAATCAGCCCCAGCATTTT	CASSVTVINQPQHF
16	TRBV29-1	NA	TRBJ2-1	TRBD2	TGCAGCGTTGTGGGGACTAGCGGGAGGAGTGGAGATGAGCAGTTCTTC	CSVVGTSGRSGDEQFF
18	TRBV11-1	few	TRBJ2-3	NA	TGTGCCAGCAGCCCCTACGGGGGAGTAGCGGCTAGCACAGATACGCAGTATTTT	CASSPYGGVAASTDTQYF
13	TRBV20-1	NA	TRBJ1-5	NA	TGCAGTGCTATCCGGGACAGCAATCAGCCCCAGCATTTT	CSAIRDSNQPQHF
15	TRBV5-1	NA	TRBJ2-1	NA	TGCGCCAGCAGCTTGGAAACCGTTCGGTACAATGAGCAGTTCTTC	CASSLETVRYNEQFF
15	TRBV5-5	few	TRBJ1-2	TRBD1	TGTGCCAGCAGCATTAGACAGGGGGTAAACTATGGCTACACCTTC	CASSIRQGVNYGYTF
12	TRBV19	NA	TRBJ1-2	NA	TGTGCCAGTAGTACGGGAGGACTTGGCTACACCTTC	CASSTGGLGYTF
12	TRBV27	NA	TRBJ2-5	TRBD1	TGTGCCAGCAGTTTTCCAGGGGGGACCCAGTACTTC	CASSFPGGTQYF
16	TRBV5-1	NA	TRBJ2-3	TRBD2	TGCGCCAGCAGCTTTCCAGGGAGGGGTCCCACAGATACGCAGTATTTT	CASSFPGRGPTDTQYF
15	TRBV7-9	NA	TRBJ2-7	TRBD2	TGTGCCAGCAGCCCCCGACTAGCGGAGCGCTACGAGCAGTACTTC	CASSPRLAERYEQYF
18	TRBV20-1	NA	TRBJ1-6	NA	TGCAGTGCTAGAGGACGGCCTCCTGTTTTCTCCATTAATTCACCCCTCCACTTT	CSARGRPPVFSINSPLHF
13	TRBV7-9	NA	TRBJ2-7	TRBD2	TGTGCCAGCAGTCCGCGGGGGGCCCACGAGCAGTACTTC	CASSPRGAHEQYF
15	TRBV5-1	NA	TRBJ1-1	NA	TGCGCCAGCAGGTCTACTGACAACCCGAACACTGAAGCTTTCTTT	CASRSTDNPNTEAFF
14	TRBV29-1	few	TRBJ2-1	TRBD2	TGCAGCGTTCCCCGGACTAGCGTATACAATGAGCAGTTCTTC	CSVPRTSVYNEQFF